The rows below give T cell receptor beta chains drawn from one sample of a study of early T cells in non-severe SARS-CoV-2 infection. TCRdb analysed the 5' RACE reads with MiXCR anew, one entry per CDR3 protein. The sample holds 60,000 or so distinct CDR3 sequences, more than 8.5% seen once. The material sequenced was whole blood. The source is an adult who was a healthcare worker with PCR-confirmed SARS-CoV-2 infection or an uninfected control (not recorded which). CDR3s include the opening cysteine and the closing phenylalanine or tryptophan. Fields, in order: D gene, J gene, clone size, V gene, CDR3 protein, CDR3 DNA. The D gene is left open where the match is weak. Size tells how often a clone was seen (once, few, many) or the class of an expanded clone, and some rows leave it out.

TRBD1,TRBJ1-4,few,TRBV6-2/TRBV6-3,CASGGTVEKLFF,TGTGCCAGCGGAGGGACAGTCGAAAAACTGTTTTTT
TRBD2,TRBJ2-5,NA,TRBV27,CASSRTSGMLETQYF,TGTGCCAGCAGCCGGACTAGCGGGATGTTAGAGACCCAGTACTTC
NA,TRBJ2-5,NA,TRBV20-1,CSAPDRAGSETQYF,TGCAGTGCTCCCGACAGGGCGGGGAGTGAGACCCAGTACTTC
NA,TRBJ1-2,few,TRBV14,CASSQEWTTYGYTF,TGTGCCAGCAGCCAAGAATGGACTACCTATGGCTACACCTTC
TRBD1,TRBJ2-7,few,TRBV2,CASARDRPTSYEQYF,TGTGCCAGCGCCCGGGACAGGCCAACTTCCTACGAGCAGTACTTC
NA,TRBJ1-2,many,TRBV28,CASSLNRYYGYTF,TGTGCCAGCAGTTTAAACCGGTACTATGGCTACACCTTC
NA,TRBJ2-2,many,TRBV7-9,CASSLVYPGELFF,TGTGCCAGCAGCCTAGTTTACCCCGGGGAGCTGTTTTTT
NA,TRBJ1-1,many,TRBV3-1,CASSQVTGTEAFF,TGTGCCAGCAGCCAAGTGACGGGCACTGAAGCTTTCTTT
TRBD2,TRBJ2-3,many,TRBV20-1,CSARGELAGGPPWADTQYF,TGCAGTGCTAGGGGTGAACTAGCGGGAGGACCTCCATGGGCAGATACGCAGTATTTT
TRBD2,TRBJ2-7,many,TRBV28,CASSPSSAGVIHEQYF,TGTGCCAGCAGTCCTTCCTCGGCGGGAGTAATCCACGAGCAGTACTTC
NA,TRBJ2-3,NA,TRBV4-2,CASSQGVQHTDTQYF,TGTGCCAGCAGCCAGGGGGTTCAACACACAGATACGCAGTATTTT
NA,TRBJ2-7,many,TRBV28,CASSYSIASGSSYEQYF,TGTGCCAGCAGTTACTCCATTGCGTCAGGGAGCTCCTACGAGCAGTACTTC
NA,TRBJ2-3,NA,TRBV7-9,CASSLRTDDTQYF,TGTGCCAGCAGCCTCCGGACAGATGATACGCAGTATTTT
TRBD2,TRBJ2-7,few,TRBV28,CASKSAGGIPYEQYF,TGTGCCAGCAAGTCGGCGGGAGGGATTCCCTACGAGCAGTACTTC
TRBD1,TRBJ1-4,many,TRBV4-3,CASSQGTAEMDEKLFF,TGCGCCAGCAGCCAGGGGACAGCCGAAATGGATGAAAAACTGTTTTTT
NA,TRBJ2-1,few,TRBV10-3,CATTSIDNEQFF,TGTGCCACCACGTCCATAGACAATGAGCAGTTCTTC
NA,TRBJ1-1,few,TRBV28,CASSSPWGSEAFF,TGTGCCAGCAGTTCCCCCTGGGGGTCTGAAGCTTTCTTT
NA,TRBJ2-7,NA,TRBV18,CASSPRDHSYEQYF,TGTGCCAGCTCACCAAGGGACCACTCCTACGAGCAGTACTTC
NA,TRBJ1-5,many,TRBV5-5,CASSLFQSGQPQHF,TGTGCCAGCAGCTTGTTTCAGTCCGGTCAGCCCCAGCATTTT
TRBD2,TRBJ2-1,few,TRBV7-2,CASGASGKVNEQFF,TGTGCCAGTGGGGCTAGCGGGAAGGTCAATGAGCAGTTCTTC
TRBD1,TRBJ2-3,many,TRBV28,CASSLYQGAPDTQYF,TGTGCCAGCAGTCTATACCAGGGGGCCCCAGATACGCAGTATTTT
NA,TRBJ2-1,many,TRBV24-1,CATSDLGGFSSYNEQFF,TGTGCCACCAGTGATTTAGGGGGGTTCAGCTCCTACAATGAGCAGTTCTTC
NA,TRBJ2-1,many,TRBV19,CASSIGYRSYNEQFF,TGTGCCAGTAGTATAGGTTATCGCTCCTACAATGAGCAGTTCTTC
NA,TRBJ2-2,few,TRBV27,CASRKGQERTGELFF,TGTGCCAGCAGAAAGGGTCAAGAGCGTACCGGGGAGCTGTTTTTT
NA,TRBJ2-3,few,TRBV28,CASSLIRGASTDTQYF,TGTGCCAGCAGTTTGATTCGAGGGGCGAGCACAGATACGCAGTATTTT
NA,TRBJ1-1,many,TRBV29-1,CSVVGRMNTEAFF,TGCAGCGTTGTGGGTAGAATGAACACTGAAGCTTTCTTT
NA,TRBJ2-7,many,TRBV19,CASSRQGGVYEQYF,TGTGCCAGTAGCCGCCAGGGTGGGGTCTACGAGCAGTACTTC
TRBD2,TRBJ2-5,NA,TRBV7-2,CASSFYSGNGETQYF,TGTGCCAGCAGCTTCTATAGCGGGAACGGAGAGACCCAGTACTTC
NA,TRBJ1-5,many,TRBV30,CAWSATGRDQPQHF,TGTGCCTGGAGTGCGACGGGCAGGGATCAGCCCCAGCATTTT
TRBD2,TRBJ2-1,medium-sized,TRBV12-3/TRBV12-4,CASSFSSGRAFNEQFF,TGTGCCAGCAGTTTTAGTAGCGGGAGGGCCTTCAATGAGCAGTTCTTC
NA,TRBJ2-5,many,TRBV7-3,CASSPTGSGSQETQYF,TGTGCCAGCAGCCCCACCGGGTCGGGGAGCCAAGAGACCCAGTACTTC
TRBD1,TRBJ2-5,many,TRBV29-1,CSVRTGGPQETQYF,TGCAGCGTGCGTACAGGGGGTCCTCAAGAGACCCAGTACTTC
TRBD2,TRBJ2-3,many,TRBV9,CASSVPRGLADMDTQYF,TGTGCCAGCAGCGTACCCCGAGGGCTAGCGGATATGGATACGCAGTATTTT
TRBD2,TRBJ2-2,few,TRBV7-9,CASRPGSGSTGELFF,TGTGCCAGCCGACCGGGTAGCGGGAGTACCGGGGAGCTGTTTTTT
NA,TRBJ2-3,many,TRBV29-1,CSVVVQNTDTQYF,TGCAGCGTTGTGGTTCAGAACACAGATACGCAGTATTTT
NA,TRBJ2-1,few,TRBV29-1,CSVEVGINEQFF,TGCAGCGTTGAAGTGGGTATCAATGAGCAGTTCTTC
TRBD1,TRBJ2-5,few,TRBV2,CASSAPTGETQYF,TGTGCCAGCAGTGCACCGACAGGGGAGACCCAGTACTTC
NA,TRBJ1-4,many,TRBV12-3/TRBV12-4,CASSLLGGSATNEKLFF,TGTGCCAGCAGTTTACTAGGGGGGTCGGCAACTAATGAAAAACTGTTTTTT
NA,TRBJ2-2,many,TRBV5-4,CASSLRRGNTGELFF,TGTGCCAGCAGCCTACGGAGGGGGAACACCGGGGAGCTGTTTTTT
NA,TRBJ1-2,many,TRBV12-3/TRBV12-4,CASSPYRNGYTF,TGTGCCAGCAGTCCCTACAGGAATGGCTACACCTTC
NA,TRBJ2-5,many,TRBV20-1,CSLRPQETQYF,TGCAGCCTGCGGCCACAGGAGACCCAGTACTTC
NA,TRBJ2-2,many,TRBV7-8,CASSPQTVNTGELFF,TGTGCCAGCAGCCCCCAGACTGTAAACACCGGGGAGCTGTTTTTT
NA,TRBJ2-7,many,TRBV6-2/TRBV6-3,CASSYRPYEQYF,TGTGCCAGCAGTTACCGACCCTACGAGCAGTACTTC
NA,TRBJ1-2,few,TRBV9,CASSGSGRLRYGYTF,TGTGCCAGCAGCGGATCAGGGAGGCTGCGTTATGGCTACACCTTC
NA,TRBJ1-6,NA,TRBV7-9,CASSLALGSLHF,TGTGCCAGCAGCTTAGCCCTTGGGTCCCTCCACTTT
TRBD2,TRBJ2-2,many,TRBV12-3/TRBV12-4,CASSSDSGRLTGELFF,TGTGCCAGCAGTTCCGATAGCGGGAGGCTAACCGGGGAGCTGTTTTTT
TRBD2,TRBJ2-3,NA,TRBV4-2,CASSLHSGRADTQYF,TGTGCCAGCAGCCTACATAGCGGGAGAGCAGATACGCAGTATTTT
NA,TRBJ1-1,many,TRBV12-3/TRBV12-4,CASSLDTEAFF,TGTGCCAGCAGTCTGGACACTGAAGCTTTCTTT
NA,TRBJ2-5,few,TRBV7-2,CASSLAIRETQYF,TGTGCCAGCAGCTTAGCCATTCGGGAGACCCAGTACTTC